A single sample gave rise to the 8 T cell receptor beta chains below, sequenced in a study of blood T cell repertoires in COVID-19. Data came from immunoSEQ multiplex PCR; TCRdb stores just in-frame clones and leaves some out. The profile covers about 130,000 clones, with around 88% appearing a single time and under 3% taken by the ten largest. The sequencing sample was made of peripheral blood. These receptors came from a man aged 60 to 75 with active or convalescent COVID-19.

This clone has a count of ten or more. The chain has TRBV5-4 and TRBJ2-5, with D tentatively TRBD2 (5 bases). V lost 4 bases, J lost 8 bases, and 15 bases lay in between. This CDR3 has 13 residues. Germline loops: CDR1 SGHNT, CDR2 YYREEE (reference sequence). CDR3 in DNA: TGTGCCAGCAGCGGAGGAACCTTCGATACCCAGTACTTC. This codes for CASSGGTFDTQYF.

The chain employs TRBV5-1 and TRBJ2-7; the match to TRBD2 covers 14 bases. Germline values: CDR1 SGHRS, CDR2 YFSETQ. The J segment lost 3 bases and the V segment lost 4 bases, leaving 6 bases of the junction unmatched. The CDR3 covers 16 residues. CDR3 coding DNA: TGCGCCAGCAGCAATACCGGGACTAGCGGGGGCTACGAGCAGTACTTC. Translation: CASSNTGTSGGYEQYF.

The J gene is TRBJ1-1, the V gene TRBV5-1, with D possibly TRBD1 on 5 matching bases. V was shortened by 6 bases and J by 11 bases, with 14 bases between the two germline ends. The CDR3 extends over 11 amino acids. The V gene's germline CDR1 is SGHRS and CDR2 YFSETQ. The CDR3 here is CASIDKGNAFF. The CDR3, as DNA: TGCGCCAGCATTGACAAGGGGAACGCTTTCTTT.

This clone was observed once. The chain employs TRBV5-1 and TRBJ2-2; 13 bases are shared with TRBD2. The CDR3 sequence is 16 residues long. V gave up 4 bases and J gave up 3 bases; unmatched junction bases: 3. Germline loops: CDR1 SGHRS, CDR2 YFSETQ. CDR3 in amino acids: CASSLTSGGYTGELFF. CDR3 nucleotides: TGCGCCAGCAGCCTGACTAGCGGGGGGTACACCGGGGAGCTGTTTTTT.

The chain carries TRBV7-8 and TRBJ2-7; 11 bases line up with TRBD1. This CDR3 contains 15 residues. V trimming: 5 bases; J trimming: 2 bases; junction bases outside the gene matches: 5. Germline V lookup: CDR1 SGHVS, CDR2 FQNEAQ. The CDR3, as DNA: TGTGCCAGCAGCAGAGGGACAGGGGGTCCCTACGAGCAGTACTTC. Protein product: CASSRGTGGPYEQYF.

V is TRBV29-1 and J is TRBJ2-1, with 7 bases matching TRBD2. Trimming cost V 3 bases and J 4 bases; bases outside gene matches: 3. CDR3 length: 13 amino acids. Germline CDR1 is SQVTM and CDR2 is ANQGSEA. The CDR3 loop reads CSVDQRGYNEQFF. The CDR3 nucleotides are TGCAGCGTTGACCAGCGGGGTTACAATGAGCAGTTCTTC.

The rearrangement links TRBV28 to TRBJ1-4; D uncertain. V gave up 6 bases and J gave up 8 bases, with 16 bases separating them. Per the germline V gene, CDR1 is MDHEN and CDR2 is SYDVKM. This CDR3 spans 14 amino acids. This chain's CDR3 is CASRITAPGEKLFF. In DNA form, the CDR3 reads TGTGCCAGCAGAATAACAGCCCCGGGGGAAAAACTGTTTTTT.

The chain has TRBV27 and TRBJ2-1; tentative D call: TRBD1 (5 bases). V dropped 0 bases and J dropped 15 bases, with 12 bases sitting between them. The CDR3 loop spans 12 amino acids. The germline V gene has CDR1 MNHEY and CDR2 SMNVEV (reference sequence). CDR3 coding DNA: TGTGCCAGCAGTTTATCGATAGGGGTACTGTTCTTC. Translating gives CASSLSIGVLFF.